Below, one T cell receptor (beta chain) is given with its context. This specimen comes from a study of blood T cell repertoires in COVID-19. CDR1 is MNHEY and CDR2 is SVGAGI in the germline V gene. The CDR3 has 15 residues. With 6 bases removed from V and 0 bases from J, the gap between germline ends came to 9 bases. Repertoires were generated with immunoSEQ multiplex PCR, while TCRdb's copy carries only in-frame clones and drops some. Among 400,000 to 450,000 clones listed, roughly 88% were seen once. This chain connects TRBV6-5 to TRBJ2-6; tentative D call: TRBD2 (5 bases). The source of this sequence is a woman in her forties or fifties with COVID-19, enrolled during active disease. Sequencing used peripheral blood. The chain's CDR3 is CASRRDYSGANVLTF. The CDR3 region has the DNA TGTGCCAGCAGGCGCGACTACTCTGGGGCCAACGTCCTGACTTTC.